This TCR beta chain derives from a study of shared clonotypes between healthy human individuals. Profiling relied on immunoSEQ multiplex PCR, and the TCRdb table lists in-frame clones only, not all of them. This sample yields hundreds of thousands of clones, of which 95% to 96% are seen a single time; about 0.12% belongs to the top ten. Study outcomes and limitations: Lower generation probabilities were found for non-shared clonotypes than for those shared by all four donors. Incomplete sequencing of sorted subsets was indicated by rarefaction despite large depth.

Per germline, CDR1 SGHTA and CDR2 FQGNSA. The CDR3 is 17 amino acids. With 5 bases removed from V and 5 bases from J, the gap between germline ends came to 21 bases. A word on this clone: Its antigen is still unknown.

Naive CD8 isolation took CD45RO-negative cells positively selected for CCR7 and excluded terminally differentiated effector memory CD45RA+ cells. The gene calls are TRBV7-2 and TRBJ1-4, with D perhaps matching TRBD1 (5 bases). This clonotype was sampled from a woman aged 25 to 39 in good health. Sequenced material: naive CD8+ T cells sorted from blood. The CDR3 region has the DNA TGTGCCAGCAGCCCTACGGGCAGGGAGTGGTACAATGAAAAACTGTTTTTT. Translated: CASSPTGREWYNEKLFF. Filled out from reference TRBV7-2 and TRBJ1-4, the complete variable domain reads GAGVSQSPSNKVTEKGKDVELRCDPISGHTALYWYRQSLGQGLEFLIYFQGNSAPDKSGLPSDRFSAERTGGSVSTLTIQRTQQEDSAVYLCASSPTGREWYNEKLFFGSGTQLSVL.